Following are 22 T cell receptor beta chains from one sample sequenced in a study of cytomegalovirus exposure and HLA in healthy donors (dated by TCRdb to about 2017). Library generation was performed with the immunoSEQ multiplex PCR assay. The multiplex PCR relied on a mix of 60 forward primers for TCR Vbeta segments and 13 reverse primers for TCR Jbeta segments. The table comes from immuneACCESS by way of TCRdb, which keeps in-frame sequences with V and J called. Part of the clones is missing from these tables; in studies checked, under half for an unresolved V gene and the rest for unknown reasons. This sample lists 150,000 to 200,000 clones; about three quarters were detected once. About 9.4% of the sample lies in the top ten. Material: PBMCs. The receptors shown here come from a man aged 25 to 40 in good health and CMV-seropositive.

This clone was observed a handful of times. The chain is built from TRBV28 and TRBJ2-7; D call uncertain. V lost 7 bases, J lost 0 bases, and 13 bases lay in between. The CDR3 extends over 14 amino acids. Per germline, CDR1 MDHEN and CDR2 SYDVKM. The CDR3 coding sequence is TGTGCCAGCACCTCTCCCGGCGGCTCCTACGAGCAGTACTTC. Amino acid sequence: CASTSPGGSYEQYF. Using reference TRBV28 and TRBJ2-7 for the parts outside the CDR3, the full variable domain is DVKVTQSSRYLVKRTGEKVFLECVQDMDHENMFWYRQDPGLGLRLIYFSYDVKMKEKGDIPEGYSVSREKKERFSLILESASTNQTSMYLCASTSPGGSYEQYFGPGTRLTVT.

This chain connects TRBV5-1 to TRBJ1-5, with TRBD1 as a possible D gene (5 bases). The CDR3 consists of 14 residues. V was pared by 0 bases and J by 6 bases, with 10 bases between. The germline V gene has CDR1 SGHRS and CDR2 YFSETQ. The CDR3 region has the DNA TGCGCCAGCAGCTTGGGGCAGGGTAGTCAGCCCCAGCATTTT. Translation gives CASSLGQGSQPQHF.

This clone was found a few times. The chain recombines TRBV5-5 with TRBJ1-1; D not resolved. V was clipped by 4 bases and J by 4 bases, with 14 bases between them. Per germline, CDR1 SGHKS and CDR2 YYEKEE (reference sequence). CDR3 size: 14 residues. The CDR3 DNA is TGTGCCAGCAGCCCCTCCGTTCCGGGCACTGAAGCTTTCTTT. As protein: CASSPSVPGTEAFF.

The chain carries TRBV25-1 and TRBJ1-1; TRBD1 aligns across 7 bases. Germline-derived CDR1 and CDR2 are MGHDK and SYGVNS. This CDR3 comprises 14 residues. V dropped 3 bases and J dropped 4; count of bases not matched to a gene: 5. CDR3 nucleotides: TGTGCCAGCAGTGATCAACAGGGGATCACTGAAGCTTTCTTT. Translating gives CASSDQQGITEAFF.

The rearrangement uses TRBV28 and TRBJ2-6; possible D gene TRBD2, 5 bases. CDR1 and CDR2 from the germline V gene are MDHEN and SYDVKM. This CDR3 is built from 18 residues. Between the trimmed V and J ends, which lost 3 bases and 1 base, there was a span of 16 bases. Written as DNA, the CDR3 is TGTGCCAGCAGTTTCCCCGTCGGGGTACGTTCTGGGGCCAACGTCCTGACTTTC. As protein: CASSFPVGVRSGANVLTF.

This clone showed up just once. The same CDR3 can be traced to other DNA sequences in this sample. The genes are TRBV9 and TRBJ2-5, with TRBD2 identical over 11 bases. The J call may be mistaken, given a closer DNA end match to TRBJ2-7. This CDR3 spans 14 amino acids. Per the germline V gene, CDR1 is SGDLS and CDR2 is YYNGEE. CDR3: CASSVTSGNYEQYF. CDR3 sequence (DNA): TGTGCCAGCAGCGTGACTAGCGGGAACTACGAGCAGTACTTC.

This chain joins TRBV19 and TRBJ1-5, with D possibly TRBD1 on 5 matching bases. This CDR3 region has 16 residues. CDR1 LNHDA and CDR2 SQIVND come from the germline V gene (reference sequence). V was trimmed by 5 bases and J by 10 bases, leaving 24 bases between them. CDR3 residues: CASSPPFGQGGPPQHF. Written as DNA, the CDR3 is TGTGCCAGTAGTCCCCCTTTTGGCCAGGGCGGCCCACCCCAGCATTTT.

This chain uses TRBV30 with TRBJ1-1; D is ambiguous. The germline V gene encodes CDR1 GTSNPN and CDR2 SVGIG (reference sequence). The CDR3 covers 13 residues. Trimming stripped 0 bases from V and 3 bases from J, with 8 bases between. This CDR3 is CAWSVLADTEAFF. The CDR3 DNA reads TGTGCCTGGAGTGTACTGGCGGACACTGAAGCTTTCTTT.

V usage is TRBV25-1 and J usage is TRBJ1-5, with D possibly matching TRBD1 (5 bases). CDR1 and CDR2 (germline): MGHDK, SYGVNS. The CDR3 runs to 17 residues. Trimming took off 3 bases at V and 4 bases at J, with 19 bases between the two ends. The chain's CDR3 is CASSERDPLGQNQPQHF. In DNA, the CDR3 is TGTGCCAGCAGTGAGCGCGACCCCTTGGGGCAAAATCAGCCCCAGCATTTT.

The CDR3 DNA reads TGCGCCAGCAGCTTATTGGGACAGGGGAACACTGAAGCTTTCTTT. Translating gives CASSLLGQGNTEAFF. V is TRBV5-1 and J is TRBJ1-1; 9 bases match TRBD1. Trimming removed 2 bases from V and 1 base from J; junction bases left unmatched: 3. Germline V gene lookup returns CDR1 SGHRS and CDR2 YFSETQ. There are 15 residues in the CDR3. The full variable domain, rest sourced from reference TRBV5-1 and TRBJ1-1, is KAGVTQTPRYLIKTRGQQVTLSCSPISGHRSVSWYQQTPGQGLQFLFEYFSETQRNKGNFPGRFSGRQFSNSRSEMNVSTLELGDSALYLCASSLLGQGNTEAFFGQGTRLTVV.

The gene calls are TRBV9 and TRBJ2-7; 10 positions agree with TRBD2. Germline-derived CDR1 and CDR2 are SGDLS and YYNGEE. This CDR3 region has 16 residues. V shed 3 bases and J 5 bases; nucleotides not matched to a gene: 11. The CDR3 sequence: CASSAGGTSVFHEQYF. The DNA for the CDR3 is TGTGCCAGCAGCGCTGGGGGGACTAGCGTTTTTCACGAGCAGTACTTC.

The genes are TRBV18 and TRBJ1-4; D is uncertain. This CDR3 is built from 13 residues. Trimming removed 2 bases at V and 8 bases at J, with 9 bases between. CDR1 is KGHSH and CDR2 is LQKENI in the germline V gene. CDR3 nucleotide sequence: TGTGCCAGCTCACCAGGGCAAGAGGAAAAACTGTTTTTT. Its protein product is CASSPGQEEKLFF.

This sequence joins TRBV7-2 and TRBJ2-5; D may be TRBD1 (6 bases). The CDR3 is 15 amino acids. Trimming pared 3 bases from V and 5 bases from J, leaving 16 bases between. Germline-derived CDR1 and CDR2 are SGHTA and FQGNSA. The DNA for the CDR3 is TGTGCCAGCAGCTTCCAGACAGGCGAGGTGGAGACCCAGTACTTC. It yields the protein CASSFQTGEVETQYF. Drawing the rest from reference TRBV7-2 and TRBJ2-5, the complete variable domain is GAGVSQSPSNKVTEKGKDVELRCDPISGHTALYWYRQSLGQGLEFLIYFQGNSAPDKSGLPSDRFSAERTGGSVSTLTIQRTQQEDSAVYLCASSFQTGEVETQYFGPGTRLLVL.

The chain is built from TRBV9 and TRBJ2-3; no definite D call. Trimming took off 0 bases at V and 2 bases at J, with 7 bases between the two ends. The CDR3 covers 14 residues. Germline loops: CDR1 SGDLS, CDR2 YYNGEE. For the CDR3, the DNA is TGTGCCAGCAGCGTAGGATCCTACACAGATACGCAGTATTTT. This sequence encodes CASSVGSYTDTQYF.

The chain links TRBV4-1 to TRBJ2-3, with TRBD2 matching over 12 bases. Trimming at V came to 3 bases and at J to 4 bases, leaving 8 bases not matched to a gene. The CDR3 length is 17 residues. Germline V gene lookup returns CDR1 MGHRA and CDR2 YSYEKL. The CDR3 region has the DNA TGCGCCAGCAGCCATCCACTAGCGGGAGGAAGAGCAGATACGCAGTATTTT. Its protein product is CASSHPLAGGRADTQYF.

J is TRBJ2-7 and V is TRBV7-9; the D gene is possibly TRBD1 (6 bases). Between the trimmed V and J ends, which lost 4 bases and 3 bases, there was a span of 13 bases. Germline CDR1 SEHNR, CDR2 FQNEAQ (reference sequence). The CDR3 is 14 residues long. CDR3 sequence reads: CASSSLGHSYEQYF. The CDR3 nucleotides are TGTGCCAGCAGCTCGCTGGGACATAGCTACGAGCAGTACTTC.

The chain links TRBV5-1 to TRBJ2-7; no clear D gene. There are 14 residues in the CDR3. The germline V and J ends were trimmed by 2 bases and 2 bases, with 11 bases remaining between them. Germline V gene sequence: CDR1 SGHRS, CDR2 YFSETQ. CDR3 nucleotide sequence: TGCGCCAGCAGCTTCGAGGTGGTAACCTACGAGCAGTACTTC. It codes for CASSFEVVTYEQYF. Full variable domain (remainder filled in from reference TRBV5-1 and TRBJ2-7): KAGVTQTPRYLIKTRGQQVTLSCSPISGHRSVSWYQQTPGQGLQFLFEYFSETQRNKGNFPGRFSGRQFSNSRSEMNVSTLELGDSALYLCASSFEVVTYEQYFGPGTRLTVT.

This clone was counted a single time. The genes are TRBV4-1 and TRBJ2-7; TRBD1 matches 10 bases. J gave up 3 bases and V 3 bases, and 5 bases lay outside the gene matches. Germline lookup yields CDR1 MGHRA and CDR2 YSYEKL. The length of the CDR3 is 15 residues. In nucleotides, the CDR3 is TGCGCCAGCAGCCAGACCGGGACAGGGGACTACGAGCAGTACTTC. Protein product: CASSQTGTGDYEQYF.

The rearrangement links TRBV2 to TRBJ1-1; D unclear. The germline gives CDR1 SNHLY, CDR2 FYNNEI. This CDR3 contains 11 residues. V was trimmed by 6 bases and J by 3 bases, leaving 5 bases between them. The CDR3: CASSSDTEAFF. The CDR3 region has the DNA TGTGCCAGCAGCTCCGACACTGAAGCTTTCTTT.

As to this clone: One end of the junction varies from germline; a read error may be responsible. The chain joins TRBV6-5 to TRBJ2-1; TRBD2 agrees at 11 bases. Germline assignment: CDR1 MNHEY and CDR2 SVGAGI. The CDR3 spans 14 residues. This chain's CDR3 is CASSRLAGNNGQFF. CDR3 DNA sequence: TGTGCCAGCAGTAGACTAGCGGGGAACAATGGGCAGTTCTTC.

This rearrangement joins TRBV6-5 to TRBJ2-3, with TRBD2 matching 12 bases. V dropped 7 bases and J dropped 6; count of bases not matched to a gene: 8. This CDR3 is built from 15 residues. CDR1 is MNHEY, CDR2 SVGAGI, per germline. The chain's CDR3 is CASTYEGTSGDTQYF. CDR3 nucleotide sequence: TGTGCCAGCACCTACGAGGGGACTAGCGGGGATACGCAGTATTTT.

This chain connects TRBV27 to TRBJ2-1; TRBD2 matches 9 bases. V gave up 7 bases and J gave up 3 bases; unmatched junction bases: 7. The CDR3 runs to 15 residues. Per the germline V gene, CDR1 is MNHEY and CDR2 is SMNVEV (reference sequence). This CDR3 is CASKSLAGNYNEQFF. Here the CDR3 DNA reads TGTGCCAGCAAATCTCTAGCGGGAAACTACAATGAGCAGTTCTTC.